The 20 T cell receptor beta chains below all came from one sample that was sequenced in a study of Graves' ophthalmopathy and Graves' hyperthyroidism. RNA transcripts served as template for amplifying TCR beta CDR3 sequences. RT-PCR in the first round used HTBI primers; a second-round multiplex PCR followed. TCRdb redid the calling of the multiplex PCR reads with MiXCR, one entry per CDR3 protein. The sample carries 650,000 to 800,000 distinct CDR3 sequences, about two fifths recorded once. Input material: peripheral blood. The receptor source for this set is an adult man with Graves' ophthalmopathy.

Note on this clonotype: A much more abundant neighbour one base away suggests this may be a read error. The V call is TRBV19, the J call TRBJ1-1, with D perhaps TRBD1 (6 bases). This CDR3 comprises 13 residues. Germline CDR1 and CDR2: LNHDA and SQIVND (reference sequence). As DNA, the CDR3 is TGTGCCAGTATTCCGAGGGGGTTCACTGAAGCTTCCTTT. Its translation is CASIPRGFTEASF.

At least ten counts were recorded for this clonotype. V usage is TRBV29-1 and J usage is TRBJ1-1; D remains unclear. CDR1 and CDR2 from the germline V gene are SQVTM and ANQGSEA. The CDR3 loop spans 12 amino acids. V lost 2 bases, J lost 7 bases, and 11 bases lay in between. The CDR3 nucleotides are TGCAGCGTTGAACTCTCCACCCTTGAAGCTTTCTTT. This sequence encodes CSVELSTLEAFF.

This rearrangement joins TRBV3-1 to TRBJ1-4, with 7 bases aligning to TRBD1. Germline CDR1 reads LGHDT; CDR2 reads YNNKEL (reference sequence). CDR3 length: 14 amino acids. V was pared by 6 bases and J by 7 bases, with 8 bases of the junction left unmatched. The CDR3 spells CASSPGQAPEKLFF. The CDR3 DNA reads TGTGCCAGCAGTCCCGGACAGGCGCCTGAAAAACTGTTTTTT. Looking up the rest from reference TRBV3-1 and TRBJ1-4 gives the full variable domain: DTAVSQTPKYLVTQMGNDKSIKCEQNLGHDTMYWYKQDSKKFLKIMFSYNNKELIINETVPNRFSPKSPDKAHLNLHINSLELGDSAVYFCASSPGQAPEKLFFGSGTQLSVL.

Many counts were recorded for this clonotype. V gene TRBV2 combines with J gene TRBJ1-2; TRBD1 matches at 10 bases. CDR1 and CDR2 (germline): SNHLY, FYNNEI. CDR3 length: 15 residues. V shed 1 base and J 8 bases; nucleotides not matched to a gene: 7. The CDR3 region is CASSEDRDRGRGYTF. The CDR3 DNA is TGTGCCAGCAGTGAAGACCGGGACAGGGGACGGGGCTACACCTTC. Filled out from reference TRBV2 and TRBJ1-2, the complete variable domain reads EPEVTQTPSHQVTQMGQEVILRCVPISNHLYFYWYRQILGQKVEFLVSFYNNEISEKSEIFDDQFSVERPDGSNFTLKIRSTKLEDSAMYFCASSEDRDRGRGYTFGSGTRLTVV.

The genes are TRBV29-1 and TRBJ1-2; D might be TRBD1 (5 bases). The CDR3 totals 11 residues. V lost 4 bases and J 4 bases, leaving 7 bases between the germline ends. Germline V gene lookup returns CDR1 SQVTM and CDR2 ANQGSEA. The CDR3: CSVAGIYGYTF. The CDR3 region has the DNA TGCAGCGTTGCAGGGATCTATGGCTACACCTTC.

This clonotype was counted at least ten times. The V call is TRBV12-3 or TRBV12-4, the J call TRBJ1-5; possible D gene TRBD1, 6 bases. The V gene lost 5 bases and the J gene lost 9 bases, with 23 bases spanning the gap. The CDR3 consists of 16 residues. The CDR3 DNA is TGTGCCAGCAGTCCCGGGGATGGACAGCCTTTGATGCCCCAGCATTTT. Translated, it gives CASSPGDGQPLMPQHF.

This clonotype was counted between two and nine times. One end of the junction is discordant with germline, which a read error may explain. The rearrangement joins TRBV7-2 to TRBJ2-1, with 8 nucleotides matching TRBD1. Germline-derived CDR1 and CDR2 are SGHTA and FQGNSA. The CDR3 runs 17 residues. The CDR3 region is CASSRNGQGYSHNEQFF. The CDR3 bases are TGTGCCAGCAGCCGGAACGGACAGGGCTACTCCCACAATGAGCAGTTCTTC.

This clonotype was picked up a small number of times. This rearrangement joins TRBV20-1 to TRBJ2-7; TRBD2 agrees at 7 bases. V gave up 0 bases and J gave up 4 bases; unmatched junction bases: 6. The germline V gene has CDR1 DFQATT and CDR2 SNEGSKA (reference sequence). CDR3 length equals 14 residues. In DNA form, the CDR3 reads TGCAGTGCTAGAGAGGGACGGGGGGTTTACGAGCAGTACTTC. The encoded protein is CSAREGRGVYEQYF.

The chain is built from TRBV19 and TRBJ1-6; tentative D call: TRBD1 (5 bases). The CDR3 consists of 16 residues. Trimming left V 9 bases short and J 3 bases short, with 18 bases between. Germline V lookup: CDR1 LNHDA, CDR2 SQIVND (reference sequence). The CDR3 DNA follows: TGTGCCAGCAGCTTGCTACAGGCCGGCTATAATTCACCCCTCCACTTT. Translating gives CASSLLQAGYNSPLHF.

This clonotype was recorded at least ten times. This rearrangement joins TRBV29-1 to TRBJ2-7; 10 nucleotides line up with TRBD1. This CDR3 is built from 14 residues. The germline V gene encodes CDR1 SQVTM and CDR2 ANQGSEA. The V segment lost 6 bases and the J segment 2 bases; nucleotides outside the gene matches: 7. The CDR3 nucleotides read TGCAGCGTGGAGGGACAGGGGCGTCCCTACGAGCAGTACTTC. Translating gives CSVEGQGRPYEQYF.

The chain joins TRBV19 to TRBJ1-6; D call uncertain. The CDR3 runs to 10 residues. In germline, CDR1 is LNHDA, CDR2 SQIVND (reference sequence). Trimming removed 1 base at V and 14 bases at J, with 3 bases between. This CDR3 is CASSIGALHF. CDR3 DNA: TGTGCCAGTAGTATAGGGGCCCTCCACTTT. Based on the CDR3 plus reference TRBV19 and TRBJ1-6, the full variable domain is DGGITQSPKYLFRKEGQNVTLSCEQNLNHDAMYWYRQDPGQGLRLIYYSQIVNDFQKGDIAEGYSVSREKKESFPLTVTSAQKNPTAFYLCASSIGALHFGNGTRLTVT.

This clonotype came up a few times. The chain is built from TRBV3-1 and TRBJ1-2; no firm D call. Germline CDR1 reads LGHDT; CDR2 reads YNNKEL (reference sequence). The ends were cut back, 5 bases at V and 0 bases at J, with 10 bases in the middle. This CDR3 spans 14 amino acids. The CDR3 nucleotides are TGTGCCAGCAGCAACTCGGGAGCTAACTATGGCTACACCTTC. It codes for CASSNSGANYGYTF. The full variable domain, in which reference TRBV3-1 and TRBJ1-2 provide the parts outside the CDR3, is DTAVSQTPKYLVTQMGNDKSIKCEQNLGHDTMYWYKQDSKKFLKIMFSYNNKELIINETVPNRFSPKSPDKAHLNLHINSLELGDSAVYFCASSNSGANYGYTFGSGTRLTVV.

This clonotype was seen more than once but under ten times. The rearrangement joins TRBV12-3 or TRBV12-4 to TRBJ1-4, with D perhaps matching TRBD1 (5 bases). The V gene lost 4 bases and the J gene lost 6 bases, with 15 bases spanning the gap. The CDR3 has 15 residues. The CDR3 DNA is TGTGCCAGCAGTTCGACCGGGACGGAATATGAAAAACTGTTTTTT. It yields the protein CASSSTGTEYEKLFF.

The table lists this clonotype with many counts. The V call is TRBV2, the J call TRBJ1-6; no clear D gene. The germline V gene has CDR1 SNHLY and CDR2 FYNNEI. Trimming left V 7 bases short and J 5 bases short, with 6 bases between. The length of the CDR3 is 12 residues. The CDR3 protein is CASNGDNSPLHF. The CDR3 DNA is TGTGCCAGCAACGGTGATAATTCACCCCTCCACTTT.

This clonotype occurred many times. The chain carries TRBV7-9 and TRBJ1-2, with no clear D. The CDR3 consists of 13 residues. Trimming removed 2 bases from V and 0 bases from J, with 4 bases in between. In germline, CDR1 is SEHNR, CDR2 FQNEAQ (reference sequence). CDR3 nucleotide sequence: TGTGCCAGCAGCTTATTGACTAACTATGGCTACACCTTC. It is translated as CASSLLTNYGYTF.

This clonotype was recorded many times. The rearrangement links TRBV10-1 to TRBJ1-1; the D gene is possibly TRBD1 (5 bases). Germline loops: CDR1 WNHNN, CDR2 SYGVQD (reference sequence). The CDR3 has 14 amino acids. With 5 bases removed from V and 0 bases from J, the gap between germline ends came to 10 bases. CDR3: CASSTGGLNTEAFF. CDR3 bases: TGCGCCAGCAGTACAGGCGGCTTGAACACTGAAGCTTTCTTT.

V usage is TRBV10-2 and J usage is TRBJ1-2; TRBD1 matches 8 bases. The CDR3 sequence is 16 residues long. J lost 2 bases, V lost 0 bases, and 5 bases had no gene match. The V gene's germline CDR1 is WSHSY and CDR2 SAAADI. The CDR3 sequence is CASSESLGDRNYGYTF. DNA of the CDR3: TGCGCCAGCAGTGAGTCGTTGGGGGACAGGAACTATGGCTACACCTTC.

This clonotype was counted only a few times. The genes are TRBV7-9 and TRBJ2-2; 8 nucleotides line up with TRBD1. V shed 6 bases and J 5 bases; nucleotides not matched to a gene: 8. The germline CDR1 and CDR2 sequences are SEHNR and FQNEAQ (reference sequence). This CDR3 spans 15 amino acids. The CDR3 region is CASRKTQGATGELFF. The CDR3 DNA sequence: TGTGCCAGCAGAAAAACCCAGGGGGCGACCGGGGAGCTGTTTTTT.

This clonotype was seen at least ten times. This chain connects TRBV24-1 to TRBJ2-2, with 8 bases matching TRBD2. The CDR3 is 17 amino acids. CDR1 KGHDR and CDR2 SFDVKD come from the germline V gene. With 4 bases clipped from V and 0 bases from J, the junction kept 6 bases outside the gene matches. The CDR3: CATSDPRLAPNTGELFF. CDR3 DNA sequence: TGTGCCACCAGTGACCCGAGACTAGCGCCGAACACCGGGGAGCTGTTTTTT.

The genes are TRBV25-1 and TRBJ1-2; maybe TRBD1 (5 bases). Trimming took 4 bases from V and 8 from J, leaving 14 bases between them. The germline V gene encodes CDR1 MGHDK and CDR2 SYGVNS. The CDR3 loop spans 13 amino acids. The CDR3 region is CASSAAGSGGYTF. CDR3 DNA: TGTGCCAGCAGTGCGGCAGGGTCGGGGGGCTACACCTTC.